Presented here are 16 T cell receptor beta chains from one specimen sequenced in a study of blood T cell dynamics during melanoma immunotherapy. The table came from immunoSEQ multiplex PCR; TCRdb's copy has only in-frame clones and leaves some out. The sample yields about 8,400 clones, about 85% seen once. The time point is: week 3, after first cycle of checkpoint inhibitor. Sequenced material: blood, taken from a patient treated with checkpoint blockade. These receptor sequences come from a human donor with melanoma.

The chain uses TRBV18 and TRBJ2-1; 8 bases fit TRBD2. Per germline, CDR1 KGHSH and CDR2 LQKENI. The CDR3 is 18 amino acids. J gave up 7 bases and V 3 bases, and 17 bases lay outside the gene matches. DNA of the CDR3: TGTGCCAGCTCACCCGTGAGTTCCGGGACTAGAGGCTGGAATGAGCAGTTCTTC. It specifies CASSPVSSGTRGWNEQFF. The full variable domain, in which reference TRBV18 and TRBJ2-1 provide the parts outside the CDR3, is NAGVMQNPRHLVRRRGQEARLRCSPMKGHSHVYWYRQLPEEGLKFMVYLQKENIIDESGMPKERFSAEFPKEGPSILRIQQVVRGDSAAYFCASSPVSSGTRGWNEQFFGPGTRLTVL.

The CDR3 region has the DNA TGCGCCAGCAGCCCGGCCCCCCCATCCACTGAAGCTTTCTTT. Translated, it gives CASSPAPPSTEAFF. The V and J genes are TRBV5-1 and TRBJ1-1; D uncertain. The CDR3 runs 14 residues. Trimming left V 4 bases short and J 4 bases short, with 14 bases between. Germline CDR1 is SGHRS and CDR2 is YFSETQ.

The V call is TRBV6-5, the J call TRBJ1-1, with D maybe TRBD1 (5 bases). The CDR3 extends over 13 amino acids. Germline V gene data show CDR1 as MNHEY and CDR2 as SVGAGI. Trimming stripped 8 bases from V and 1 base from J, with 11 bases between. CDR3 protein: CASFGTQNTEAFF. The CDR3 DNA reads as TGTGCCAGCTTTGGGACGCAGAACACTGAAGCTTTCTTT.

CDR3 amino acids: CASYRQGAFHEQYF. The CDR3 coding sequence is TGTGCCAGCTACCGACAGGGGGCGTTCCACGAGCAGTACTTC. J is TRBJ2-7 and V is TRBV28; TRBD1 matches at 10 bases. CDR1 and CDR2 (germline): MDHEN, SYDVKM. The CDR3 contains 14 residues. After removal of 8 bases from V and 5 bases from J, the junction contained 9 bases not matched to a gene.

This CDR3 reads CASSLSTDTQYF. The CDR3 DNA is TGCGCCAGCAGCTTAAGCACAGATACGCAGTATTTT. The V gene is TRBV5-1, the J gene TRBJ2-3; D unresolved. V shed 2 bases and J shed 0 bases, with 1 base lying between them. Germline CDR1 reads SGHRS; CDR2 reads YFSETQ. CDR3 size: 12 residues.

The V gene is TRBV5-3, the J gene TRBJ2-7; a possible D gene is TRBD1 (5 bases). TRBV5-3 is an ORF; its function is uncertain. Trimming took 5 bases from V and 2 from J, leaving 11 bases between them. This CDR3 is built from 13 residues. CDR3 amino acids: CARSRDRTYEQYF. DNA for the CDR3: TGTGCCAGAAGTCGCGACAGAACCTACGAGCAGTACTTC.

The chain is built from TRBV5-6 and TRBJ2-7; D is undetermined. This CDR3 is built from 15 residues. V shed 0 bases and J shed 1 base, with 11 bases lying between them. Germline CDR1 reads SGHDT; CDR2 reads YYEEEE. The CDR3 is CASSLGFPVSYEQYF. CDR3 DNA sequence: TGTGCCAGCAGCTTGGGTTTCCCGGTGTCCTACGAGCAGTACTTC.

This clone was detected a few times. The V gene is TRBV2, the J gene TRBJ2-7, with TRBD2 matching 8 bases. Germline lookup yields CDR1 SNHLY and CDR2 FYNNEI. V lost 4 bases and J lost 2; bases outside the gene matches: 4. The CDR3 runs 14 residues. CDR3: CASSARLATYEQYF. CDR3 in DNA: TGTGCCAGCAGTGCGCGACTAGCGACCTACGAGCAGTACTTC.

The J gene is TRBJ2-1, the V gene TRBV5-8; D may be TRBD2 (6 bases). This CDR3 spans 14 amino acids. Germline V gives CDR1 SGHTS, CDR2 YDEGEE. The V end lost 4 bases, the J end lost 12 bases, and 20 bases lay between the germline ends. The CDR3 DNA reads TGTGCCAGCAGCCTGACGGGACTCTCCTATGGGCAGTTCTTC. Residues: CASSLTGLSYGQFF.

The chain uses TRBV5-5 and TRBJ1-1; TRBD1 is a possible D gene (6 bases). The germline V and J ends were trimmed by 2 bases and 0 bases, with 14 bases remaining between them. The CDR3 is made up of 16 amino acids. In germline, CDR1 is SGHKS, CDR2 YYEKEE (reference sequence). CDR3 DNA: TGTGCCAGCAGCTTCAGGGGAACTGAGATGAACACTGAAGCTTTCTTT. Encoded protein: CASSFRGTEMNTEAFF. The variable domain in full, with the rest retrieved from reference TRBV5-5 and TRBJ1-1, is DAGVTQSPTHLIKTRGQQVTLRCSPISGHKSVSWYQQVLGQGPQFIFQYYEKEERGRGNFPDRFSARQFPNYSSELNVNALLLGDSALYLCASSFRGTEMNTEAFFGQGTRLTVV.

The rearrangement uses TRBV7-9 and TRBJ2-1; TRBD2 aligns across 9 bases. Trimming at V came to 2 bases and at J to 0 bases, leaving 11 bases not matched to a gene. CDR3 size: 19 residues. Looked up from germline, CDR1 is SEHNR and CDR2 is FQNEAQ (reference sequence). CDR3 in DNA: TGTGCCAGCAGCTTATCCCCTACTAGCGGGCAAATCTCCTACAATGAGCAGTTCTTC. This codes for CASSLSPTSGQISYNEQFF. Full variable domain (rest looked up from reference TRBV7-9 and TRBJ2-1): DTGVSQNPRHKITKRGQNVTFRCDPISEHNRLYWYRQTLGQGPEFLTYFQNEAQLEKSRLLSDRFSAERPKGSFSTLEIQRTEQGDSAMYLCASSLSPTSGQISYNEQFFGPGTRLTVL.

The chain couples TRBV5-1 to TRBJ2-6; D remains unclear. The CDR3 covers 16 residues. CDR1 SGHRS and CDR2 YFSETQ come from the germline V gene. V lost 0 bases and J 1 base, leaving 8 bases between the germline ends. The CDR3, as DNA: TGCGCCAGCAGCTTGGCCGTGGGGTCTGGGGCCAACGTCCTGACTTTC. It encodes CASSLAVGSGANVLTF.

The V and J genes are TRBV6-6 and TRBJ1-5, with D perhaps TRBD1 (6 bases). Trimming stripped 6 bases from V and 4 bases from J, with 16 bases between. This CDR3 is 15 amino acids long. Germline CDR1 MNHNY, CDR2 SVGAGI (reference sequence). The CDR3 region is CASRLDRWVNQPQHF. In DNA, the CDR3 is TGTGCCAGCAGGCTTGACAGGTGGGTTAATCAGCCCCAGCATTTT.

Only one count was recorded for this clone. CDR3 sequence: CSVEAPLLGSYEQYF. The DNA of the CDR3 is TGCAGCGTTGAGGCTCCACTACTCGGCTCCTACGAGCAGTACTTC. This chain joins TRBV29-1 and TRBJ2-7, with D hard to call. Germline CDR1 reads SQVTM; CDR2 reads ANQGSEA. The CDR3 loop spans 15 amino acids. V was cut by 3 bases and J by 0 bases, with 15 bases left in between.

This chain uses TRBV2 with TRBJ1-2; 7 bases match TRBD1. The CDR3 extends over 13 amino acids. Germline loops: CDR1 SNHLY, CDR2 FYNNEI. The V and J ends lost 4 bases and 3 bases, in that order; junction bases with no gene match: 2. The CDR3 sequence: CASSGQGYYGYTF. As DNA, the CDR3 is TGTGCCAGCAGTGGACAGGGCTACTATGGCTACACCTTC.

The CDR3 here is CASRRDMNTEAFF. DNA of the CDR3: TGTGCCAGCAGGAGGGATATGAACACTGAAGCTTTCTTT. The chain joins TRBV2 to TRBJ1-1; D call uncertain. Trimming removed 6 bases at V and 0 bases at J, with 8 bases between. The CDR3 covers 13 residues. Germline V lookup: CDR1 SNHLY, CDR2 FYNNEI.